Listed here are 32 T cell receptor beta chains from one sample, sequenced in a study of blood T cell repertoires in COVID-19. Assay used: immunoSEQ multiplex PCR; TCRdb lists only in-frame clones, some missing. Counted here are about 220,000 clones, 65% to 85% occurring once; the ten biggest clones make up about 3.4%. The sample taken for sequencing was PBMCs or T cells enriched from blood (not recorded which). The receptors were gathered from a woman aged 55-70 years who had recovered from COVID-19.

The CDR3 nucleotides are TGTGCCAGCAGTGAAGGGGCCGGCGGCACAGATACGCAGTATTTT. Its protein is CASSEGAGGTDTQYF. The genes are TRBV2 and TRBJ2-3; D is ambiguous. Germline V lookup: CDR1 SNHLY, CDR2 FYNNEI. V was shortened by 1 base and J by 1 base, with 9 bases between the two germline ends. CDR3 length: 15 residues. Supplemented by reference TRBV2 and TRBJ2-3, the full variable domain reads EPEVTQTPSHQVTQMGQEVILRCVPISNHLYFYWYRQILGQKVEFLVSFYNNEISEKSEIFDDQFSVERPDGSNFTLKIRSTKLEDSAMYFCASSEGAGGTDTQYFGPGTRLTVL.

The chain recombines TRBV7-6 with TRBJ2-2; 9 bases line up with TRBD1. The CDR3 spans 14 residues. V lost 6 bases, J lost 7 bases, and 6 bases stayed unmatched. The germline gives CDR1 SGHVS, CDR2 FNYEAQ. CDR3 region: CASSLQGAGGELFF. The CDR3 bases are TGTGCCAGCAGTCTACAGGGGGCGGGCGGGGAGCTGTTTTTT.

V and J are TRBV27 and TRBJ2-2; D possibly corresponds to TRBD2 (5 bases). Trimming took 7 bases from V and 3 from J, leaving 15 bases between them. The CDR3 runs to 15 residues. From germline, CDR1 is MNHEY and CDR2 SMNVEV (reference sequence). CDR3 sequence: CASTLNGVYTGELFF. CDR3 coding DNA: TGTGCCAGCACACTCAACGGGGTGTACACCGGGGAGCTGTTTTTT.

The genes are TRBV12-3 or TRBV12-4 and TRBJ1-2, with a weak D call TRBD1 (5 bases). V was trimmed by 3 bases and J by 4 bases, leaving 9 bases between them. The CDR3 is 13 amino acids. This chain's CDR3 is CASSLTALYGYTF. The CDR3 DNA follows: TGTGCCAGCAGTTTGACAGCCCTCTATGGCTACACCTTC.

The chain has TRBV28 and TRBJ1-1; D is possibly TRBD1 (6 bases). From germline, CDR1 is MDHEN and CDR2 SYDVKM. V dropped 5 bases and J dropped 10 bases, with 20 bases sitting between them. The CDR3 is 14 amino acids. The CDR3 loop is CASSPSHRAETAFF. In nucleotides, the CDR3 is TGTGCCAGCAGTCCCTCACACAGGGCAGAAACAGCTTTCTTT.

The J gene is TRBJ2-3, the V gene TRBV5-1; 7 positions match TRBD2. Germline assignment: CDR1 SGHRS and CDR2 YFSETQ. This CDR3 is built from 13 residues. The trim removed 7 bases at V and 2 bases at J, leaving 4 bases unmatched. The CDR3 sequence is CASGGLTTDTQYF. The CDR3 DNA reads TGCGCCAGCGGGGGACTAACCACAGATACGCAGTATTTT.

The chain links TRBV6-5 to TRBJ2-5; 7 nucleotides align to TRBD1. Germline CDR1 is MNHEY and CDR2 is SVGAGI. Germline trimming cut 6 bases from V and 5 bases from J; bases unmatched to any gene: 6. The CDR3 contains 13 residues. CDR3 sequence: CASRVTGLETQYF. The CDR3 DNA follows: TGTGCCAGCAGGGTGACAGGGCTTGAGACCCAGTACTTC.

This sequence joins TRBV7-2 and TRBJ1-1; TRBD1 matches 9 bases. The CDR3 contains 14 residues. Trimming cost V 5 bases and J 4 bases; bases outside gene matches: 5. From germline, CDR1 is SGHTA and CDR2 FQGNSA. CDR3 in amino acids: CASSREDRGTEAFF. The CDR3 DNA is TGTGCCAGCAGCCGGGAGGACAGGGGCACTGAAGCTTTCTTT.

The chain uses TRBV7-9 and TRBJ1-1; D gene ambiguous. Trimming pared 5 bases from V and 11 bases from J, leaving 15 bases between. Germline CDR1 SEHNR, CDR2 FQNEAQ (reference sequence). The length of the CDR3 is 12 residues. The CDR3: CASSQEERSAFF. The CDR3 region has the DNA TGTGCCAGCAGCCAAGAGGAAAGGTCGGCTTTCTTT.

The rearrangement joins TRBV6-2 or TRBV6-3 to TRBJ2-7; no firm D call. CDR1 MNHEY and CDR2 SVGEGT come from the germline V gene. V was clipped by 2 bases and J by 0 bases, with 14 bases between them. The CDR3 consists of 16 residues. In DNA form, the CDR3 reads TGTGCCAGCAGTTACATGGCAAGACTGAACTCCTACGAGCAGTACTTC. It is translated as CASSYMARLNSYEQYF.

The CDR3 DNA follows: TGCGCCAGCAGCCGGGGACAGAACTATGGCTACACCTTC. Residues: CASSRGQNYGYTF. The chain joins TRBV5-1 to TRBJ1-2; 7 positions agree with TRBD1. V lost 4 bases, J lost 2 bases, and 2 bases stayed unmatched. There are 13 residues in the CDR3. Germline V CDR1 and CDR2: SGHRS, YFSETQ.

The rearrangement uses TRBV4-2 and TRBJ2-7; no clear D. This CDR3 region has 15 residues. Germline CDR1 and CDR2: LGHNA and YNFKEQ. The V gene lost 0 bases and the J gene lost 2 bases, with 11 bases spanning the gap. This chain's CDR3 is CASSQDSAYPYEQYF. The CDR3 coding sequence is TGTGCCAGCAGCCAAGATTCAGCGTATCCCTACGAGCAGTACTTC.

This chain's CDR3 is CSVEAPGNTEAFF. The CDR3 nucleotides are TGCAGCGTTGAAGCGCCAGGGAACACTGAAGCTTTCTTT. The chain links TRBV29-1 to TRBJ1-1; D not resolved. Trimming pared 1 base from V and 1 base from J, leaving 7 bases between. The CDR3 contains 13 residues. CDR1 is SQVTM, CDR2 ANQGSEA, per germline.

V is TRBV7-2 and J is TRBJ2-1; D possibly corresponds to TRBD2 (6 bases). In germline, CDR1 is SGHTA, CDR2 FQGNSA. This CDR3 has 14 residues. Trimming took off 5 bases at V and 4 bases at J, with 12 bases between the two ends. The CDR3 spells CASSAGTLYNEQFF. The CDR3 DNA is TGTGCCAGCAGCGCAGGGACTTTATACAATGAGCAGTTCTTC.

The chain carries TRBV19 and TRBJ1-2, with a weak D call TRBD1 (5 bases). Germline assignment: CDR1 LNHDA and CDR2 SQIVND (reference sequence). V lost 11 bases and J lost 3, with 10 bases in between. The CDR3 covers 11 residues. This CDR3 reads CALWGDYGYTF. The CDR3 nucleotides are TGTGCCCTATGGGGGGACTATGGCTACACCTTC.

The chain couples TRBV4-3 to TRBJ1-1, with TRBD1 matching over 7 bases. With V trimmed by 5 bases and J by 3 bases, 6 bases remained unmatched. The germline V gene encodes CDR1 LGHNA and CDR2 YSLEER. CDR3 length: 14 amino acids. CDR3 DNA: TGCGCCAGCAGCGAACCGGGACAGTACACTGAAGCTTTCTTT. As protein: CASSEPGQYTEAFF.

This chain connects TRBV6-5 to TRBJ2-7, with TRBD1 matching over 10 bases. The CDR3 spans 14 residues. The germline gives CDR1 MNHEY, CDR2 SVGAGI. The ends lost 2 bases at V and 4 bases at J; junction bases unmatched: 2. In DNA, the CDR3 is TGTGCCAGCAGTTACCGGGGACAGGGGTACGAGCAGTACTTC. Translating it yields CASSYRGQGYEQYF.

This clone appeared a single time. J is TRBJ1-2 and V is TRBV2, with 10 bases matching TRBD1. Germline V gene lookup returns CDR1 SNHLY and CDR2 FYNNEI. The CDR3 has 14 residues. The V gene end was trimmed by 7 bases and the J gene end by 3 bases; junction bases not matched to a gene: 5. The CDR3: CASIRGTGDYGYTF. DNA of the CDR3: TGTGCCAGCATCCGTGGGACAGGGGACTATGGCTACACCTTC. Using reference TRBV2 and TRBJ1-2 for the parts outside the CDR3, the full variable domain is EPEVTQTPSHQVTQMGQEVILRCVPISNHLYFYWYRQILGQKVEFLVSFYNNEISEKSEIFDDQFSVERPDGSNFTLKIRSTKLEDSAMYFCASIRGTGDYGYTFGSGTRLTVV.

This clone was found once. The CDR3 reads CASSLAQLGGNAEAFF. CDR3 nucleotides: TGTGCCAGCAGCTTAGCCCAGCTAGGGGGCAACGCTGAAGCTTTCTTT. The chain has TRBV7-9 and TRBJ1-1, with TRBD1 matching 7 bases. V lost 0 bases, J lost 6 bases, and 10 bases stayed unmatched. This CDR3 comprises 16 residues. CDR1 is SEHNR, CDR2 FQNEAQ, per germline (reference sequence).

The chain carries TRBV6-1 and TRBJ1-6; D is uncertain. The CDR3 is made up of 15 amino acids. The germline CDR1 and CDR2 sequences are MNHNS and SASEGT. V lost 3 bases, J lost 7 bases, and 13 bases lay in between. CDR3 loop: CASSDLMGQNSPLHF. CDR3 coding DNA: TGTGCCAGCAGTGACCTAATGGGCCAAAATTCACCCCTCCACTTT.

The chain recombines TRBV27 with TRBJ1-4; 9 positions agree with TRBD1. Trimming at V came to 6 bases and at J to 4 bases, leaving 6 bases not matched to a gene. Germline V CDR1 and CDR2: MNHEY, SMNVEV (reference sequence). The CDR3 has 15 amino acids. This CDR3 reads CASRFMGQGNEKLFF. The DNA for the CDR3 is TGTGCCAGCAGGTTCATGGGACAGGGTAATGAAAAACTGTTTTTT.

The chain carries TRBV7-8 and TRBJ1-5; tentatively, D is TRBD1 (5 bases). From germline, CDR1 is SGHVS and CDR2 FQNEAQ. The CDR3 sequence is 16 residues long. The germline V and J ends were trimmed by 1 base and 0 bases, with 10 bases remaining between them. The CDR3 DNA reads as TGTGCCAGCAGCTTAGGACAGTCCTATAGCAATCAGCCCCAGCATTTT. This encodes CASSLGQSYSNQPQHF.

The chain has TRBV15 and TRBJ2-3, with 12 nucleotides matching TRBD2. CDR3 length: 14 amino acids. Germline lookup yields CDR1 LNHNV and CDR2 YYDKDF (reference sequence). With 9 bases clipped from V and 3 bases from J, the junction kept 4 bases outside the gene matches. Written as DNA, the CDR3 is TGTGCCACATCGACTAGCGGGAGTACAGATACGCAGTATTTT. Encoded protein: CATSTSGSTDTQYF.

This chain joins TRBV5-1 and TRBJ2-7; 9 bases match TRBD1. Germline trimming cut 4 bases from V and 1 base from J; bases unmatched to any gene: 6. This CDR3 comprises 15 residues. CDR1 and CDR2 (germline): SGHRS, YFSETQ. The DNA for the CDR3 is TGCGCCAGCAGCGAGAGACAGGGGGGGTCCTACGAGCAGTACTTC. The encoded protein is CASSERQGGSYEQYF.

The chain carries TRBV5-3 and TRBJ1-2; D gene unclear. TRBV5-3 counts as an open reading frame of uncertain function. V was clipped by 2 bases and J by 3 bases, with 8 bases between them. CDR3 length equals 13 residues. The CDR3, as DNA: TGTGCCAGAAGCTTAACGGAGGACTATGGCTACACCTTC. Protein: CARSLTEDYGYTF.

V gene TRBV10-2 combines with J gene TRBJ2-1; D not resolved. V lost 10 bases, J lost 7 bases, and 17 bases lay in between. The CDR3 is 13 amino acids. CDR1 and CDR2 from the germline V gene are WSHSY and SAAADI. In DNA form, the CDR3 reads TGCGCCACAGCCGCGAGGAAGGTGAATGAGCAGTTCTTC. Protein sequence: CATAARKVNEQFF.

A single count supports this clone. The rearrangement joins TRBV7-2 to TRBJ2-2; a possible D gene is TRBD1 (6 bases). Trimming stripped 1 base from V and 7 bases from J, with 13 bases between. This CDR3 has 15 amino acids. In germline, CDR1 is SGHTA, CDR2 FQGNSA. The CDR3 spells CASSLVLGAGGELFF. For the CDR3, the DNA is TGTGCCAGCAGCTTAGTCCTGGGGGCCGGCGGGGAGCTGTTTTTT.

This rearrangement joins TRBV3-1 (or the pseudogene TRBV3-2) to TRBJ1-2; D unresolved. Germline V gene data show CDR1 as LGHDT and CDR2 as YNNKEL (reference sequence). The V gene lost 0 bases and the J gene lost 5 bases, with 7 bases spanning the gap. The CDR3 runs 13 residues. This CDR3 is CASSQDGQYGYTF. In DNA, the CDR3 is TGTGCCAGCAGCCAAGATGGGCAGTATGGCTACACCTTC.

The chain employs TRBV4-2 and TRBJ2-5; 8 positions match TRBD2. V gave up 0 bases and J gave up 1 base; unmatched junction bases: 4. The V gene's germline CDR1 is LGHNA and CDR2 YNFKEQ. The CDR3 extends over 16 amino acids. CDR3 residues: CASSQDERGPQETQYF. CDR3 in DNA: TGTGCCAGCAGCCAAGATGAGCGGGGGCCCCAAGAGACCCAGTACTTC.

The chain carries TRBV10-3 and TRBJ2-7; 7 bases are shared with TRBD2. CDR3 length equals 12 residues. Germline assignment: CDR1 ENHRY and CDR2 SYGVKD. V gave up 7 bases and J gave up 3 bases; unmatched junction bases: 3. The CDR3 sequence: CAINAGDYEQYF. In DNA, the CDR3 is TGTGCCATCAACGCGGGGGACTACGAGCAGTACTTC.

The chain joins TRBV15 to TRBJ2-1; perhaps TRBD2 as D (5 bases). The CDR3 is made up of 15 amino acids. Germline CDR1 LNHNV, CDR2 YYDKDF (reference sequence). Trimming took 5 bases from V and 3 from J, leaving 14 bases between them. The CDR3, as DNA: TGTGCCACCAGCGGTAGCGTAGGGAACTACAATGAGCAGTTCTTC. Translating gives CATSGSVGNYNEQFF.

The chain couples TRBV19 to TRBJ1-1; D unresolved. This CDR3 comprises 15 residues. Looked up from germline, CDR1 is LNHDA and CDR2 is SQIVND (reference sequence). The ends were cut back, 7 bases at V and 0 bases at J, with 15 bases in the middle. This CDR3 is CASTGIAVMNTEAFF. The CDR3 DNA sequence: TGTGCCAGTACGGGGATAGCGGTCATGAACACTGAAGCTTTCTTT. Using reference TRBV19 and TRBJ1-1 for the parts outside the CDR3, the full variable domain is DGGITQSPKYLFRKEGQNVTLSCEQNLNHDAMYWYRQDPGQGLRLIYYSQIVNDFQKGDIAEGYSVSREKKESFPLTVTSAQKNPTAFYLCASTGIAVMNTEAFFGQGTRLTVV.